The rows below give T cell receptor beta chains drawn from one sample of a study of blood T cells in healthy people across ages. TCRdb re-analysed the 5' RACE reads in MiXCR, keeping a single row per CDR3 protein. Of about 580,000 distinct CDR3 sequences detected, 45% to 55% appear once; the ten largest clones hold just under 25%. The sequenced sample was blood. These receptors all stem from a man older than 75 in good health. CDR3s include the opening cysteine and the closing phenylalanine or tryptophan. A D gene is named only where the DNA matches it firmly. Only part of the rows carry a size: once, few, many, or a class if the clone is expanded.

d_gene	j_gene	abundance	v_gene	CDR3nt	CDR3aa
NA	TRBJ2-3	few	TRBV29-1	TGCAGCGTCCGAGGGGGGGGCAGGGGAACAGATACGCAGTATTTT	CSVRGGGRGTDTQYF
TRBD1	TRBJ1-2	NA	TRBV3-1	TGTGCCAGCAGCCCGGGACAGGCGGGAGGCTACACCTTC	CASSPGQAGGYTF
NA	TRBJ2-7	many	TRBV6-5	TGTGCCAGCAGTTATCGGGAGAGCTCCTACGAGCAGTACTTC	CASSYRESSYEQYF
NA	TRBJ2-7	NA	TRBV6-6	TGTGCCAGCAGTTACGGGGAGAGTAGGAGCTCCTACGAGCAGTACTTC	CASSYGESRSSYEQYF
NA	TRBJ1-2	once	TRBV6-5	TGTGCCAGCAGTGACACCAGGGTCAGCTATGGCTACACCTTC	CASSDTRVSYGYTF
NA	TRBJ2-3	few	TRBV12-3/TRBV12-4	TGTGCCAGCGGGGGTAGGAACACAGATACGCAGTATTTT	CASGGRNTDTQYF
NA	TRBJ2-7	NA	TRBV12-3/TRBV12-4	TGTGCCAGCAGTATAGGGGGCGGGATAAAGGACGAGCAGTACTTC	CASSIGGGIKDEQYF
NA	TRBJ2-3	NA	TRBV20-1	TGCAGTGCTGGCCAAGATCCGAGCACAGATACGCAGTATTTT	CSAGQDPSTDTQYF
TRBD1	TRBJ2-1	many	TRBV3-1	TGTGCCAGCAGCCTTAGGACAGGGGAGATCGATGAGCAGTTCTTC	CASSLRTGEIDEQFF
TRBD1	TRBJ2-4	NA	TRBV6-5	TGTGCCAGCAGGATTACCGGGACAGGGAAGAACGTTCAGTACTTC	CASRITGTGKNVQYF
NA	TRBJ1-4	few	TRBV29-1	TGCAGCGCCTTGGTAGCAACTAATGAAAAACTGTTTTTT	CSALVATNEKLFF
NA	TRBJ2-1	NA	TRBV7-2	TGTGCCAGCAGTGCGGGACCTAACAATGAGCAGTTCTTC	CASSAGPNNEQFF
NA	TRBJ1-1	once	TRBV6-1	TGTGCCAGCAGTCAAGACGTTTATGGAGCTTTCTTT	CASSQDVYGAFF
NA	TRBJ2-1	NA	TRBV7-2	TGTGCCAGCAGGCTGGGCCGACTGAGCTCCTACAATGAGCAGTTCTTC	CASRLGRLSSYNEQFF
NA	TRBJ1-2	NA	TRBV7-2	TGTGCCAGCAGTCTGGGCGGGGGAGGAGATTACACCTTC	CASSLGGGGDYTF
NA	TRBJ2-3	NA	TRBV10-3	TGTGCCATCAGTGAGTCGCCAGGGGTCCCAGATACGCAGTATTTT	CAISESPGVPDTQYF
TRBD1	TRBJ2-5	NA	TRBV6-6	TGTGCCAGCAGTACCGCCCGGGACAGGGCCCAAGAGACCCAGTACTTC	CASSTARDRAQETQYF
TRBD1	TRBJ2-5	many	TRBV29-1	TGCAGCGTTGAGGGGACAGGTACTGAGGAGACCCAGTACTTC	CSVEGTGTEETQYF
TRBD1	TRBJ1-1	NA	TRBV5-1	TGCGCCAGCAGCTTGGCCCCGGGACAGCCTGAAGCTTTCTTT	CASSLAPGQPEAFF
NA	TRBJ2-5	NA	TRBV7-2	TGTGCCAGCAGCTTCCGACTAACCGAGACCCAGTACTTC	CASSFRLTETQYF
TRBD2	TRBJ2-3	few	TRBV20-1	TGCAGTGCTCCCTCTCGGGGGGGGTACACAGATACGCAGTATTTT	CSAPSRGGYTDTQYF
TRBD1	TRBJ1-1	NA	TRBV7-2	TGTGCCAGCAGCTTATTGGGACAGATGAACAGTGAAGCTTTCTTT	CASSLLGQMNSEAFF
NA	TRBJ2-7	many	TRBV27	TGTGCCAGCAGTTTACGCAGATACGGGTACGAGCAGTACTTC	CASSLRRYGYEQYF
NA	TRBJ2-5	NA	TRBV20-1	TGCAGTGCGCCACCGGGCCCCCTGGGGACCCAGTACTTC	CSAPPGPLGTQYF
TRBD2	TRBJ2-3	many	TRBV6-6	TGTGCCAGCAGTCTAGCGGGCAGAACAGATACGCAGTATTTT	CASSLAGRTDTQYF
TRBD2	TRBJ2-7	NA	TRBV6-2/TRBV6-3	TGTGCCAGTGGGGAGAGGACTAGCGGGAGTAATCGGCCGGCAAGCGAGCAGTACTTC	CASGERTSGSNRPASEQYF
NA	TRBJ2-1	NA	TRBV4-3	TGCGTCAGCAGCCAGGAGGCCGCACGGCGCTACAATGAGCAGTTCTTC	CVSSQEAARRYNEQFF
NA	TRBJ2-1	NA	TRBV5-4	TGTGCCAGCAGCTTGTCTAGTAACTCCTACAATGAGCAGTTCTTT	CASSLSSNSYNEQFF
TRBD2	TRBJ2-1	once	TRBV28	TGTGCCAGCAAAAAGGGCGGGAGGGCCTTTCAGGAGCAGTTCTTC	CASKKGGRAFQEQFF
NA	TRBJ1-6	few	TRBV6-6	TGTGCCAGCAGTTACGCCAGGGAAAATTCACCCCTCCACTTT	CASSYARENSPLHF
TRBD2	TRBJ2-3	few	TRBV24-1	TGTGCCACCAGCCGCCGGACTAGCGGGAGCACAGATACGCAGTATTTT	CATSRRTSGSTDTQYF
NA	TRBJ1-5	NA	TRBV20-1	TGCAGTGCTAGCCAGACCGGACAGCCCCAGCATTTT	CSASQTGQPQHF
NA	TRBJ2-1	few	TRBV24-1	TGTGCCTCCGCCGGGGCCGGCACTAATGAGCAGTTCTTC	CASAGAGTNEQFF
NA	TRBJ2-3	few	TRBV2	TGTGCCAGCCATTTGACTCTAGAGCCCCTGTATTTT	CASHLTLEPLYF
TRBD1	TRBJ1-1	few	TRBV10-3	TGCGCCATCAGTGAGTCCGGGGACAGGAACACTGAAGCTTTCTTT	CAISESGDRNTEAFF
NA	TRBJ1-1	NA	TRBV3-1	TGTGCCAGCAGCCAATCATCCTCGGTCACTGAAGCTTTCTTT	CASSQSSSVTEAFF
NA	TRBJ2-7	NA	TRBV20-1	TGCAGTGGGAGAGAAGGTGGAGCCTACGAGCAGTACTTC	CSGREGGAYEQYF
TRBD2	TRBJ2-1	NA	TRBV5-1	TGCGCCAGCAGCTTGGTTGGTAGCGGGAGGGATGAGCAGTTCTTC	CASSLVGSGRDEQFF
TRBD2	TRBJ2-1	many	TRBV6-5	TGTGCCAGCAGTTACGGGGCGGGAGTCTTCCATGAGCAGTTCTTC	CASSYGAGVFHEQFF
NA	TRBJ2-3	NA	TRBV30	TGTGCCTGGACCGGGGTGTCCAGAGATACGCAGTATTTT	CAWTGVSRDTQYF
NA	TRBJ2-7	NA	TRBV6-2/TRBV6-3	TGTGCCAGCAGTATCGGGGTCCGCGAGCAGTACTTC	CASSIGVREQYF
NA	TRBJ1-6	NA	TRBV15	TGTGCCACCAGCATTGGGGTGTCAACGAGCTCCTATAATTCACCCCTCCACTTT	CATSIGVSTSSYNSPLHF